A selection of T cell receptor beta chains follows, all from one sample in a study of T cell responses to AZD1222 COVID-19 vaccine. The method was immunoSEQ multiplex PCR; TCRdb's version includes in-frame clones alone and lacks a portion of them. The top ten hold more than 3.5% of the sample, which has approximately 150,000 clones, about 90% seen once. The sequenced sample was peripheral blood, obtained 28 days after the second dose of the MenACWY control vaccine. These receptors all stem from an adult who received the MenACWY meningococcal vaccine as a control. Each CDR3 is given with its conserved first and last residue. Fields, in order: D gene, V gene, J gene, CDR3 protein, CDR3 DNA. The D gene is left open where the match is weak.

D: -; V: TRBV2; J: TRBJ2-5; CDR3: CASSDLETQYF; DNA: TGTGCCAGCAGTGACCTAGAGACCCAGTACTTC
D: -; V: TRBV28; J: TRBJ2-7; CDR3: CASRGAGRSYEQYF; DNA: TGTGCCAGCAGAGGGGCAGGTCGCTCCTACGAGCAGTACTTC
D: TRBD2; V: TRBV19; J: TRBJ2-7; CDR3: CASSTWTSGNYEQYF; DNA: TGTGCCAGTAGTACCTGGACTAGCGGGAATTACGAGCAGTACTTC
D: TRBD1; V: TRBV15; J: TRBJ1-2; CDR3: CATSRRTGPYGYTF; DNA: TGTGCCACCAGCAGACGGACAGGCCCCTATGGCTACACCTTC
D: TRBD1; V: TRBV5-1; J: TRBJ2-7; CDR3: CASSLRTGNYEQYF; DNA: TGCGCCAGCAGCCTAAGGACAGGGAACTACGAGCAGTACTTC
D: -; V: TRBV18; J: TRBJ1-1; CDR3: CASSARADTEAFF; DNA: TGTGCCAGCTCAGCAAGGGCGGACACTGAAGCTTTCTTT
D: -; V: TRBV6-2/TRBV6-3; J: TRBJ1-6; CDR3: CASSYPGVNSPLHF; DNA: TGTGCCAGCAGTTATCCCGGTGTTAATTCACCCCTCCACTTT
D: TRBD1; V: TRBV28; J: TRBJ1-5; CDR3: CASSPGQGAWQPQHF; DNA: TGTGCCAGCAGCCCCGGACAGGGGGCTTGGCAGCCCCAGCATTTT
D: -; V: TRBV5-6; J: TRBJ2-5; CDR3: CASSLRGRETQYF; DNA: TGTGCCAGCAGCTTAAGGGGCCGGGAGACCCAGTACTTC
D: -; V: TRBV7-2; J: TRBJ2-1; CDR3: CASSLVEFNEQFF; DNA: TGTGCCAGCAGCTTAGTGGAGTTCAATGAGCAGTTCTTC